This TCR beta chain is from a study of T cells after yellow fever vaccination. Notes on the study in general: The secondary T-cell response peaked on day 5, not day 15, but was weaker. Bulk-population clonotypes that are abundant could appear as contaminants in FACS-sorted repertoires.

This clonotype was picked up a small number of times. No antigen is known for it. Template-switching 5'RACE yielded the TCR cDNA; a universal primer site and UMIs were added in the process. One entry per CDR3 protein results from TCRdb running MiXCR on the 5' RACE reads. The sample comprises about 310,000 distinct CDR3 sequences, around 4% of which are singletons, and 20% to 30% rests with the top ten. The CDR3 sequence is 12 residues long. The V and J ends lost 3 bases and 10 bases respectively, with 12 bases between them. The sample in question was PBMCs, obtained on the day of the yellow fever booster vaccination. The rearrangement joins TRBV12-3 or TRBV12-4 to TRBJ1-1; D uncertain. The sequence came from a man in his late teens or twenties who received the YFV17D yellow fever vaccine. The CDR3 nucleotides are TGTGCCAGCAGTTTTGGCGAAGGTTTAGCTTTCTTT. Translating gives CASSFGEGLAFF.